A single sample gave rise to the 9 T cell receptor beta chains below, sequenced in a study of identical twins. TCRdb reprocessed the 5' RACE reads via MiXCR and lists one record per CDR3 protein. Here the sample spans roughly 1.6 million distinct CDR3 sequences, less than 35% being singletons. Specimen: cord blood. These receptors all come from a newborn girl in good health.

This clonotype showed up just a few times. This chain uses TRBV20-1 with TRBJ1-2; possibly TRBD1 for D (5 bases). V was pared by 2 bases and J by 7 bases, with 11 bases between. The germline V gene has CDR1 DFQATT and CDR2 SNEGSKA (reference sequence). The CDR3 length is 12 residues. In nucleotides, the CDR3 is TGCAGTGCTAGAAGGGGAGTTGGTGGCTACACCTTC. This gives the protein CSARRGVGGYTF.

This rearrangement joins TRBV25-1 to TRBJ2-5, with 7 positions matching TRBD1. The trim removed 2 bases at V and 5 bases at J, leaving 11 bases unmatched. CDR1 is MGHDK and CDR2 is SYGVNS in the germline V gene. The CDR3 runs to 16 residues. The CDR3 protein is CASSEGTAKVVETQYF. The CDR3 DNA reads TGTGCCAGCAGTGAAGGGACAGCAAAGGTGGTGGAGACCCAGTACTTC.

A note on this clonotype: Sequence at one end of the junction differs from germline and may be a read error. The chain couples TRBV3-1 to TRBJ1-1; 7 nucleotides align to TRBD1. Germline V gene data show CDR1 as LGHDT and CDR2 as YNNKEL (reference sequence). This CDR3 is built from 14 residues. This chain's CDR3 is CASSLQGQLPETFF. Here the CDR3 DNA reads TGTGCCAGCAGCCTCCAGGGACAGTTACCTGAAACTTTCTTT.

This clonotype has only a few counts. The chain is built from TRBV4-1 and TRBJ1-2; D unclear. The CDR3 runs to 11 residues. Germline CDR1 reads MGHRA; CDR2 reads YSYEKL. V lost 9 bases and J lost 6, with 11 bases in between. DNA for the CDR3: TGCGCCAGGGGAAGACAACATGGCTACACCTTC. It yields the protein CARGRQHGYTF.

Only a few counts were recorded for this clonotype. The CDR3 here is CASSFGWGGNQPQHF. The CDR3 nucleotides are TGTGCCAGCAGCTTTGGGTGGGGAGGCAATCAGCCCCAGCATTTT. The chain links TRBV7-9 to TRBJ1-5; D unresolved. The CDR3 runs 15 residues. Trimming took off 3 bases at V and 2 bases at J, with 11 bases between the two ends. CDR1 SEHNR and CDR2 FQNEAQ come from the germline V gene (reference sequence).

There are a few counts of this clonotype. This sequence joins TRBV30 and TRBJ2-6; 7 nucleotides align to TRBD2. Trimming took 8 bases from V and 0 from J; bases not matched to a gene: 13. The CDR3 has 17 residues. Germline loops: CDR1 GTSNPN, CDR2 SVGIG (reference sequence). CDR3 region: CAAQGTSATSGANVLTF. CDR3 in DNA: TGTGCCGCCCAAGGTACTAGCGCCACCTCTGGGGCCAACGTCCTGACTTTC.

The V and J genes are TRBV27 and TRBJ2-2, with TRBD1 matching 7 bases. CDR3 size: 13 residues. Trimming removed 6 bases from V and 6 bases from J; junction bases left unmatched: 4. Germline CDR1 reads MNHEY; CDR2 reads SMNVEV (reference sequence). Here the CDR3 DNA reads TGTGCCAGCAGACGCCAGGGGGCCGGGGAGCTGTTTTTT. This translates into CASRRQGAGELFF.

This chain connects TRBV20-1 to TRBJ2-1, with 7 bases fitting TRBD1. CDR3 length: 14 amino acids. After removal of 2 bases from V and 6 bases from J, the junction contained 7 bases not matched to a gene. CDR1 is DFQATT and CDR2 is SNEGSKA in the germline V gene (reference sequence). CDR3 DNA sequence: TGCAGTGCTAGACTCATAAGGGGGCGCAATGAGCAGTTCTTC. Its protein product is CSARLIRGRNEQFF.

This clonotype was observed at least ten times. The chain recombines TRBV28 with TRBJ2-5; D not resolved. V was clipped by 1 base and J by 2 bases, with 14 bases between them. CDR1 is MDHEN, CDR2 SYDVKM, per germline. The CDR3 loop spans 16 amino acids. The CDR3 protein is CASSLLSGRRQETQYF. CDR3 sequence (DNA): TGTGCCAGCAGTTTATTGTCCGGACGGAGACAAGAGACCCAGTACTTC.